Following are 6 T cell receptor beta chains from one sample sequenced in a study of cytomegalovirus exposure and HLA in healthy donors. The PCR employed 60 Vbeta primers together with 13 Jbeta primers. Data came from immunoSEQ multiplex PCR; TCRdb stores just in-frame clones and leaves some out. This sample has some 140,000 clones; around three quarters occur once, and the top ten carry approximately 7%. The sequenced material came from PBMCs. These receptors all come from a middle-aged man in good health and CMV-seropositive.

The J gene is TRBJ1-2, the V gene TRBV4-1; 7 bases are shared with TRBD1. V shed 5 bases, J shed 2 bases, and the junction held 14 bases outside the gene matches. The V gene's germline CDR1 is MGHRA and CDR2 YSYEKL. CDR3 size: 17 residues. The CDR3 nucleotides are TGCGCCAGCAGCGAAGGACAGGTTCCGCTCGAAAACTATGGCTACACCTTC. Amino acid sequence: CASSEGQVPLENYGYTF.

This clone was seen a few times. This chain uses TRBV12-1 with TRBJ2-7; the tabulated D call, TRBD1, remains unverified against the DNA. TRBV12-1 corresponds to a pseudogene. The CDR3 covers 14 residues. The CDR3 coding sequence is TGTGCCAGCAGCTTTGAGACACCCAACTACGAGCAGTACTTC. This translates into CASSFETPNYEQYF.

V gene TRBV19 combines with J gene TRBJ1-1, with a tentative D call TRBD1 (5 bases). This CDR3 region has 13 residues. Trimming cost V 4 bases and J 1 base, with 7 bases left between them. CDR1 LNHDA and CDR2 SQIVND come from the germline V gene (reference sequence). The CDR3: CASSSTGNTEAFF. The CDR3 DNA sequence: TGTGCCAGTAGTAGCACAGGGAACACTGAAGCTTTCTTT.

This clone has only a few counts. The genes are TRBV9 and TRBJ2-7; 9 bases are a match to TRBD1. This CDR3 region has 14 residues. The germline V gene has CDR1 SGDLS and CDR2 YYNGEE. V lost 3 bases and J lost 4; bases outside the gene matches: 5. CDR3 residues: CASSAGTGKYEQYF. In DNA form, the CDR3 reads TGTGCCAGCAGCGCCGGGACAGGGAAGTACGAGCAGTACTTC.

This chain links TRBV28 with TRBJ2-7; 10 nucleotides agree with TRBD1. The CDR3 consists of 17 residues. Germline V CDR1 and CDR2: MDHEN, SYDVKM. Trimming cost V 5 bases and J 2 bases; bases outside gene matches: 12. DNA for the CDR3: TGTGCCAGCAGTCCTCTCGGGGGGACAGGGGACCCCTACGAGCAGTACTTC. This gives the protein CASSPLGGTGDPYEQYF.

The chain employs TRBV5-1 and TRBJ2-3, with 12 bases lining up with TRBD2. CDR1 SGHRS and CDR2 YFSETQ come from the germline V gene. Trimming cost V 0 bases and J 4 bases; bases outside gene matches: 6. The length of the CDR3 is 17 residues. The DNA for the CDR3 is TGCGCCAGCAGCTTGGCCCGGACTAGCGGGATCCCAGATACGCAGTATTTT. This codes for CASSLARTSGIPDTQYF.